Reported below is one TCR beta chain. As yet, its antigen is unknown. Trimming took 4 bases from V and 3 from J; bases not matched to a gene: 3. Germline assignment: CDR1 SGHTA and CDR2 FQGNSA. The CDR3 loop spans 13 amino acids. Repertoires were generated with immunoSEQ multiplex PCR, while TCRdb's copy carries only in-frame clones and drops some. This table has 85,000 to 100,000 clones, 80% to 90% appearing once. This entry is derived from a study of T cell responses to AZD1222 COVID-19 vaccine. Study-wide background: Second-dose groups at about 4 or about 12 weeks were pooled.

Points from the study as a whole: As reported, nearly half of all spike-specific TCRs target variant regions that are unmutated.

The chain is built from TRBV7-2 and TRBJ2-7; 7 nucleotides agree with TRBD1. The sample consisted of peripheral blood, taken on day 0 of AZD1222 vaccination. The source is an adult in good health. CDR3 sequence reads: CASSSGQIYEQYF. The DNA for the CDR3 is TGTGCCAGCAGCTCGGGACAGATCTACGAGCAGTACTTC.